This is a list of T cell receptor beta chains from one sample in a study of blood T cell repertoires in COVID-19. The protocol was immunoSEQ multiplex PCR, while the TCRdb copy is restricted to in-frame clones and leaves out a portion. Counted here are roughly 320,000 clones, around 87% occurring once; the ten biggest clones make up over 1%. The sequenced sample was peripheral blood. The receptor source for this set is a man aged 70-80 years with acute or convalescent COVID-19. Both conserved end residues are part of each CDR3. D genes are given only for firm matches. Only part of the rows carry a size: once, few, many, or a class if the clone is expanded.

d_gene: TRBD2; abundance: NA; len: 16; j_gene: TRBJ2-3; v_gene: TRBV14; CDR3nt: TGTGCCAGCAGCCAAGTCGCGCGGGGGGGCACAGATACGCAGTATTTT; CDR3aa: CASSQVARGGTDTQYF
d_gene: NA; abundance: few; len: 13; j_gene: TRBJ1-4; v_gene: TRBV28; CDR3nt: TGTGCCAGCAGTTTACGGAGGGAGGAAAAACTGTTTTTT; CDR3aa: CASSLRREEKLFF
d_gene: TRBD1; abundance: NA; len: 14; j_gene: TRBJ2-7; v_gene: TRBV7-9; CDR3nt: TGTGCCAGCAGCGCCGGGACAGTAGTCTACGAGCAGTACTTC; CDR3aa: CASSAGTVVYEQYF
d_gene: NA; abundance: NA; len: 14; j_gene: TRBJ1-5; v_gene: TRBV5-6; CDR3nt: TGTGCCAGCAGCTTGGGACAGAGCAATCAGCCCCAGCATTTT; CDR3aa: CASSLGQSNQPQHF
d_gene: TRBD2; abundance: NA; len: 17; j_gene: TRBJ2-3; v_gene: TRBV5-1; CDR3nt: TGCGCCAGCAGCGGAGGTAGCGGGGACGTCGGGACAGATACGCAGTATTTT; CDR3aa: CASSGGSGDVGTDTQYF
d_gene: TRBD1; abundance: once; len: 14; j_gene: TRBJ1-4; v_gene: TRBV9; CDR3nt: TGTGCCAGCAGCGTAGAGCAAGGGGGCGAAAAACTGTTTTTT; CDR3aa: CASSVEQGGEKLFF
d_gene: NA; abundance: few; len: 18; j_gene: TRBJ1-1; v_gene: TRBV7-6; CDR3nt: TGTGCCAGCAGCTTAGCGGGGGGTGGGGCCTTCATGAACACTGAAGCTTTCTTT; CDR3aa: CASSLAGGGAFMNTEAFF
d_gene: TRBD2; abundance: NA; len: 16; j_gene: TRBJ2-7; v_gene: TRBV11-2; CDR3nt: TGTGCCAGCAGCCGAGATAGGGGCGGGAGCTCCTACGAGCAGTACTTC; CDR3aa: CASSRDRGGSSYEQYF
d_gene: NA; abundance: NA; len: 14; j_gene: TRBJ2-2; v_gene: TRBV5-1; CDR3nt: TGCGCCAGCGCGGACAGTCCGAACACCGGGGAGCTGTTTTTT; CDR3aa: CASADSPNTGELFF
d_gene: NA; abundance: NA; len: 12; j_gene: TRBJ2-7; v_gene: TRBV29-1; CDR3nt: TGCAGCGGGAGCACGGCGGGCCACGAGCAGTACTTC; CDR3aa: CSGSTAGHEQYF
d_gene: NA; abundance: NA; len: 13; j_gene: TRBJ2-7; v_gene: TRBV28; CDR3nt: TGTGCCAGCAGTTTTCCGGGGGAGTACGAGCAGTACTTC; CDR3aa: CASSFPGEYEQYF
d_gene: NA; abundance: NA; len: 15; j_gene: TRBJ2-5; v_gene: TRBV18; CDR3nt: TGTGCCAGCTCACCACCGTCAGGGGCCCAATGGGCCCAGTACTTC; CDR3aa: CASSPPSGAQWAQYF
d_gene: TRBD1; abundance: NA; len: 20; j_gene: TRBJ2-6; v_gene: TRBV7-3; CDR3nt: TGTGCCAGCAGCGCGCACGACAGGGGGCCCTTCCTCTCTGGGGCCAACGTCCTGACTTTC; CDR3aa: CASSAHDRGPFLSGANVLTF
d_gene: NA; abundance: few; len: 14; j_gene: TRBJ1-2; v_gene: TRBV3-1/TRBV3-2; CDR3nt: TGTGCCAGCAGCCAAGCCGGGAACTACTATGGCTACACCTTC; CDR3aa: CASSQAGNYYGYTF